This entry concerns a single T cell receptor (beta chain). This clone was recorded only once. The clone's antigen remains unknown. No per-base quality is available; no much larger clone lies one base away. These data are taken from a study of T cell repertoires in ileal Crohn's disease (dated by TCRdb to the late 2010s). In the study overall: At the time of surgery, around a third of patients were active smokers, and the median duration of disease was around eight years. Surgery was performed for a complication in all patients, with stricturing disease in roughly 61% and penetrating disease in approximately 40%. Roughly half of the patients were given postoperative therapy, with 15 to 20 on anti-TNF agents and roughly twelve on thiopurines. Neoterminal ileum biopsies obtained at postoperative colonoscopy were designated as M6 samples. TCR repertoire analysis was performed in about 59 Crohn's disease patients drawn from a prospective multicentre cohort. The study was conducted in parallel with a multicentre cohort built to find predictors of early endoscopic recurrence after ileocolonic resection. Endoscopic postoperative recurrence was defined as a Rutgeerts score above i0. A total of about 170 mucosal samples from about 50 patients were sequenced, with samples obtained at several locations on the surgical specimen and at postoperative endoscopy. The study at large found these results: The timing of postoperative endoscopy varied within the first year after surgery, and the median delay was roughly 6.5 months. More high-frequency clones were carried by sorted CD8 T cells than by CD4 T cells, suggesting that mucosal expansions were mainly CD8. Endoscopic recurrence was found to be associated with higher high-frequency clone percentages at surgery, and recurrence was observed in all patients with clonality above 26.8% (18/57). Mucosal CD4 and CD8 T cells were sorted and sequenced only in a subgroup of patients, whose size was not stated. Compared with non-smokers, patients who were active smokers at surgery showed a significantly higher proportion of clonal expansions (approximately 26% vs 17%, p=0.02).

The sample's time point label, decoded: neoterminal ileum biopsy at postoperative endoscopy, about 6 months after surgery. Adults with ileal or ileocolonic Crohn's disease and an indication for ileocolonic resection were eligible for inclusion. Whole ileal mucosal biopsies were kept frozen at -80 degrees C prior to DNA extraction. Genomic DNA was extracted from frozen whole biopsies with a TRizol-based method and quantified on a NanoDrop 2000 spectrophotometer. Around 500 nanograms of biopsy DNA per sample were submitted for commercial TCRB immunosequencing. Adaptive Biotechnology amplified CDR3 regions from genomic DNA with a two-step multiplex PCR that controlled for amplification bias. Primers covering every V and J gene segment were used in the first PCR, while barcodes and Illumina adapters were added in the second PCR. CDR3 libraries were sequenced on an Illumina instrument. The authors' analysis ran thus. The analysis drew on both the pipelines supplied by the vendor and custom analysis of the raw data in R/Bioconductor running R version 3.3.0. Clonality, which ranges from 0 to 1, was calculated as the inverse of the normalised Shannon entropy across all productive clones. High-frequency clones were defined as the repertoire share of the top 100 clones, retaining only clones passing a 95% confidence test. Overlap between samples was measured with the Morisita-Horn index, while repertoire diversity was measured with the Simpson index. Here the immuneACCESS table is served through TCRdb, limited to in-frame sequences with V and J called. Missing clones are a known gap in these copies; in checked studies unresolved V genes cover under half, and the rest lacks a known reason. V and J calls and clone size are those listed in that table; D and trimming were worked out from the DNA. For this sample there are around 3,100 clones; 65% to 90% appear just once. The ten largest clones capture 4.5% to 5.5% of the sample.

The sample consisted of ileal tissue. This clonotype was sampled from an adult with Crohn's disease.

The DNA reads TGTGCCAGCAGCGACCCGGGACTAGAAAAACTGTTTTTT. Its product reads: CASSDPGLEKLFF. The chain uses TRBV6-6 and TRBJ1-4; matching of 5 bases hints at TRBD1 as the D gene. Spanning cysteine to phenylalanine, the CDR3 consists of 13 amino acids. This entry keeps only the CDR3 DNA: 39 bases, framed from base 1. The V end loses 6 bases and the J end loses 8 bases, and a stretch of 13 bases separates them. The germline V gene (reference sequence) gives CDR1 as MNHNY and CDR2 as SVGAGI.